This TCR beta chain emerged from a study of T cells after yellow fever vaccination. Study-wide results and limits: Contamination of FACS-sorted repertoires by abundant clonotypes from the bulk population could occur. CD4 and CD8 compartments shared a small share of clonotypes, likely from convergent recombination. Reappearing after the booster were most of the clones from primary vaccination (approximately 96% CD4, about 87% CD8).

Many counts were recorded for this clonotype. Antigen: not known. Germline lookup yields CDR1 KGHSH and CDR2 LQKENI. The V end lost 8 bases, the J end lost 6 bases, and 21 bases lay between the germline ends. CDR3 size: 15 residues. A process of 5'RACE template switching, which added a universal primer site and UMIs, was used to make TCR cDNA. TCRdb redid the calling of the 5' RACE reads with MiXCR, one entry per CDR3 protein. The sample lists some 130,000 distinct CDR3 sequences, approximately 6.6% occurring once. The sequence was collected from a man aged 25-45 years who received the YFV17D yellow fever vaccine. Sample: CD4+ T cells sorted from PBMCs, taken 10 days after the yellow fever booster vaccination. The V gene is TRBV18, the J gene TRBJ2-3; D is unresolved. This CDR3 reads CASIGRASAWDTQYF. The CDR3 DNA sequence: TGTGCCAGCATTGGTCGGGCCAGCGCCTGGGATACGCAGTATTTT. Based on the CDR3 plus reference TRBV18 and TRBJ2-3, the full variable domain is NAGVMQNPRHLVRRRGQEARLRCSPMKGHSHVYWYRQLPEEGLKFMVYLQKENIIDESGMPKERFSAEFPKEGPSILRIQQVVRGDSAAYFCASIGRASAWDTQYFGPGTRLTVL.